This T cell receptor (beta chain) was captured by sequencing in a study of cytomegalovirus exposure and HLA in healthy donors. This CDR3 spans 15 amino acids. V lost 6 bases and J lost 7; bases outside the gene matches: 12. The germline gives CDR1 MNHEY, CDR2 SVGAGI. 13 Jbeta primers and 60 Vbeta primers were used for the PCR. Only in-frame clones appear in the TCRdb table, and some are missing; sequencing was by immunoSEQ multiplex PCR. Among roughly 120,000 clones listed, approximately 78% were seen once. Sequencing input: PBMCs. The sequence was collected from a woman in her 30s in good health and CMV-seronegative. The chain couples TRBV6-5 to TRBJ1-1; 9 bases are shared with TRBD1. The CDR3 spells CASRGTGMGVGEAFF. CDR3 bases: TGTGCCAGCAGGGGGACAGGGATGGGGGTCGGTGAAGCTTTCTTT.